The rows below give T cell receptor beta chains drawn from one sample of a study of neurological immune-mediated disorders. MiXCR, run by TCRdb on the 5' RACE reads, gives a single entry per CDR3 protein. The data hold approximately 89,000 distinct CDR3 sequences, with roughly 4.3% observed a single time. Specimen: PBMCs. The receptors were gathered from a woman in her sixties or seventies with multiple sclerosis. CDR3s include the opening cysteine and the closing phenylalanine or tryptophan. A D gene is named only where the DNA matches it firmly. A clone size is listed for some rows: how often the clone was seen (once, few, many), or a class if it is expanded.

V gene	clone size	D gene	J gene	CDR3 DNA	CDR3 protein
TRBV7-7	many	-	TRBJ2-7	TGTGCTAGCAGCTTAGGGCCCAGGGAGGAACAGTACTTC	CASSLGPREEQYF
TRBV18	few	-	TRBJ1-6	TGTGCCAGCTGCCCCGCTCGTAATTCACCCCTCCACTTT	CASCPARNSPLHF
TRBV20-1	many	-	TRBJ2-5	TGCAGTGCTTTGGAGATGGGGGCCGAAGAGACCCAGTACTTC	CSALEMGAEETQYF
TRBV7-6	-	TRBD1	TRBJ2-2	TGTGCCAGCAGCCCCGGGACAGGGGGACTGGGCGGGGAGCTGTTTTTT	CASSPGTGGLGGELFF
TRBV3-1	many	-	TRBJ1-1	TGTGCCAGCAGCCAAGCGGAGGGGGCTTTCTTT	CASSQAEGAFF
TRBV20-1	many	-	TRBJ2-5	TGCAGTGCTAGGCCCGGGGAGGCAAAGCAAGAGACCCAGTACTTC	CSARPGEAKQETQYF
TRBV5-1	-	TRBD1	TRBJ2-7	TGCGCCAGCCCGGACAGGCTGGACGAGCAGTACTTC	CASPDRLDEQYF
TRBV5-1	many	-	TRBJ1-2	TGCGCCAGTACGGTGGTCCCAACAGGGAGTCGGGGCTACACCTTC	CASTVVPTGSRGYTF
TRBV14	many	-	TRBJ2-5	TGTGCCAGCAGCCAAGAATTTGGGGCGGGGAAGACCCAGTACTTC	CASSQEFGAGKTQYF
TRBV20-1	many	TRBD1	TRBJ1-6	TGCAGTGCTAGAGATCCGGGACAGGGGGGTAATTCACCCCTCCACTTT	CSARDPGQGGNSPLHF
TRBV2	many	TRBD1	TRBJ2-4	TGTGCCAGCAGGGGAGGACAGGGACCCTCAAACATTCAGTACTTC	CASRGGQGPSNIQYF
TRBV27	many	TRBD1	TRBJ2-7	TGTGCCAGCACCCGTGACAGGGGGACATACTCCTACGAGCAGTACTTC	CASTRDRGTYSYEQYF
TRBV2	-	TRBD2	TRBJ2-1	TGTGCCAGCAGTGACACTAGCGGGGGGTCGGGTGAGCAGTTCTTC	CASSDTSGGSGEQFF
TRBV5-1	many	-	TRBJ2-2	TGCGCCAGCAGCTTTCCGGGCAGGGGGAACACCGGGGAGCTGTTTTTT	CASSFPGRGNTGELFF
TRBV5-1	many	-	TRBJ2-5	TGCGCCAGCAGTTCGGAAAAAGAGACCCAGTACTTC	CASSSEKETQYF
TRBV3-1	many	-	TRBJ2-7	TGTGCCAGCAGCCAATTGACCTACGAGCAGTACTTC	CASSQLTYEQYF
TRBV6-5	many	-	TRBJ1-5	TGTGCCAGCATGAGGGGTGGAGGCAATCAGCCCCAGCATTTT	CASMRGGGNQPQHF
TRBV3-1	many	TRBD2	TRBJ2-1	TGTGCCAGCAGCCAAGGCCCTCCGGCCAGGGAGGGCTACAATGAGCAGTTCTTC	CASSQGPPAREGYNEQFF
TRBV5-1	many	TRBD2	TRBJ2-3	TGCGCCAGCAGCGGCGGGGGGGCCACAGATACGCAGTATTTT	CASSGGGATDTQYF
TRBV15	many	-	TRBJ2-5	TGTGCCACCAGGGTGGAGACCCAGTACTTC	CATRVETQYF
TRBV5-1	few	TRBD2	TRBJ2-7	TGCGCCAGCAGCTGGGGGTCTAGCGGGGGGACAAACGAGCAGTACTTC	CASSWGSSGGTNEQYF
TRBV20-1	many	-	TRBJ1-3	TGCAGTGCTAGTACCAGCTCTGGAAACACCATATATTTT	CSASTSSGNTIYF
TRBV7-9	many	TRBD2	TRBJ2-2	TGTGCCAGCAGCCCCACGGGGGGGATCACCGGGGAGCTGTTTTTT	CASSPTGGITGELFF
TRBV18	many	-	TRBJ1-6	TGTGCCAGCTCACCAAGTGGGGCGAATTCACCCCTCCACTTT	CASSPSGANSPLHF
TRBV7-8	many	-	TRBJ2-2	TGTGCCAGCAGCCTCAACCCCGGGGCCCCCACCGGGGAGCTGTTTTTT	CASSLNPGAPTGELFF
TRBV2	many	TRBD1	TRBJ1-5	TGTGCCAGCAGCAGGGGACAGAATAGCAATCAGCCCCAGCATTTT	CASSRGQNSNQPQHF
TRBV4-1	many	-	TRBJ1-1	TGCGCCAGCAGTTCTTCCCGTGTTGGGGGGACTGAAGCTTTCTTT	CASSSSRVGGTEAFF
TRBV11-2	many	TRBD2	TRBJ2-1	TGTGCCAGCAGATTAGCGGGGGGGACTGGCTACAATGAGCAGTTCTTC	CASRLAGGTGYNEQFF
TRBV7-2	many	TRBD2	TRBJ2-1	TGTGCCAGCAGCTTAGATAGCGGGACAAACAATGAGCAGTTCTTC	CASSLDSGTNNEQFF
TRBV5-1	many	-	TRBJ2-7	TGCGCCAGCAGCTTGGTGGGACCGAGCTCCTACGAGCAGTACTTC	CASSLVGPSSYEQYF
TRBV7-9	many	-	TRBJ1-4	TGTGCCAGCGGATCAAGTGCACCCGCAACTAATGAAAAACTGTTTTTT	CASGSSAPATNEKLFF